The 18 T cell receptor beta chains in this list originate from one sample, sequenced in a study of cytotoxic CD8 clonotypes in ibrutinib-treated CLL listed by TCRdb under 2021. In the paper's terms, the time point label means: approximately twelve months on ibrutinib. The library was obtained by the immunoSEQ multiplex PCR assay. What TCRdb holds here is the immuneACCESS table cut down to in-frame rearrangements. Part of the clones is not present; checked against another copy, under half of the missing clones reflect an unresolved V gene, and the others are unexplained. This sample lists about 130,000 clones; roughly 83% were detected once. The top ten hold roughly 13% of the sample. Material: PBMCs, obtained after 12 months of ibrutinib treatment. The receptors were sampled from a human donor with chronic lymphocytic leukemia.

This clone came up a few times. The genes are TRBV7-2 and TRBJ1-2, with D tentatively TRBD1 (5 bases). CDR3 length: 16 residues. CDR1 and CDR2 from the germline V gene are SGHTA and FQGNSA. V lost 4 bases and J lost 4, with 19 bases in between. The CDR3 sequence: CASSSQSGRQTYGYTF. The DNA for the CDR3 is TGTGCCAGCAGCTCCCAAAGCGGTAGACAGACCTATGGCTACACCTTC.

This chain uses TRBV10-3 with TRBJ1-2; no firm D call. Germline CDR1 ENHRY, CDR2 SYGVKD. V was clipped by 2 bases and J by 2 bases, with 12 bases between them. The CDR3 totals 15 residues. CDR3 bases: TGTGCCATCAGTGAGGGCCGGTTCTTAAACTATGGCTACACCTTC. Translated: CAISEGRFLNYGYTF.

The chain joins TRBV7-2 to TRBJ1-5; D not certain. Germline loops: CDR1 SGHTA, CDR2 FQGNSA. This CDR3 has 15 residues. Trimming took 1 base from V and 8 from J, leaving 15 bases between them. The CDR3 protein is CASSLVRTPDEPQHF. In DNA, the CDR3 is TGTGCCAGCAGCTTAGTCAGGACCCCCGATGAGCCCCAGCATTTT.

The V and J genes are TRBV14 and TRBJ2-1; tentative D call: TRBD1 (5 bases). V dropped 5 bases and J dropped 4 bases, with 12 bases sitting between them. The CDR3 is 14 amino acids. Germline loops: CDR1 SGHDN, CDR2 FVKESK. CDR3: CASSAWGAYNEQFF. In nucleotides, the CDR3 is TGTGCCAGCAGCGCTTGGGGCGCGTACAATGAGCAGTTCTTC.

The chain combines TRBV7-2 with TRBJ2-7; possibly TRBD1 for D (5 bases). Germline CDR1 SGHTA, CDR2 FQGNSA. Trimming took off 2 bases at V and 2 bases at J, with 7 bases between the two ends. The CDR3 extends over 13 amino acids. CDR3 in amino acids: CASSLYRTYEQYF. The CDR3 DNA reads as TGTGCCAGCAGCTTATACAGGACCTACGAGCAGTACTTC.

This rearrangement joins TRBV28 to TRBJ1-2; D remains unclear. The V gene's germline CDR1 is MDHEN and CDR2 SYDVKM. The CDR3 contains 12 residues. Trimming took 8 bases from V and 6 from J, leaving 13 bases between them. The CDR3 region is CASLRRTDGYTF. The CDR3 DNA is TGTGCCAGCCTCAGAAGGACGGATGGCTACACCTTC.

The genes are TRBV4-2 and TRBJ2-7, with D possibly being TRBD1 or TRBD2 (5 bases each). The V end was cut by 3 bases, the J end by 3 bases, with 24 bases between. This CDR3 is built from 18 residues. Germline CDR1 is LGHNA and CDR2 is YNFKEQ. As DNA, the CDR3 is TGTGCCAGCAGCCAGGTCACTTGGGGGAGCAGTTTTGGCTACGAGCAGTACTTC. Amino acid sequence: CASSQVTWGSSFGYEQYF.

The genes are TRBV7-2 and TRBJ1-2; the D gene is possibly TRBD1 (6 bases). The germline gives CDR1 SGHTA, CDR2 FQGNSA. Deletions cut 2 bases from V and 2 bases from J, with 12 bases between. This CDR3 is 15 amino acids long. This CDR3 reads CASSLWAGANYGYTF. DNA of the CDR3: TGTGCCAGCAGCTTATGGGCAGGGGCAAACTATGGCTACACCTTC. Full variable domain (outside the CDR3, taken from reference TRBV7-2 and TRBJ1-2): GAGVSQSPSNKVTEKGKDVELRCDPISGHTALYWYRQSLGQGLEFLIYFQGNSAPDKSGLPSDRFSAERTGGSVSTLTIQRTQQEDSAVYLCASSLWAGANYGYTFGSGTRLTVV.

The chain has TRBV29-1 and TRBJ1-2, with D tentatively TRBD1 (5 bases). Trimming took 7 bases from V and 4 from J, leaving 16 bases between them. This CDR3 region has 13 residues. Germline V gene sequence: CDR1 SQVTM, CDR2 ANQGSEA. In DNA form, the CDR3 reads TGCAGCGCCTGGGACCGAAGTTTCTATGGCTACACCTTC. Protein sequence: CSAWDRSFYGYTF.

This clone has more than one count but fewer than ten. The chain uses TRBV19 and TRBJ2-7; D might be TRBD1 (5 bases). The ends were cut back, 5 bases at V and 0 bases at J, with 11 bases in the middle. The CDR3 runs 14 residues. Germline V gives CDR1 LNHDA, CDR2 SQIVND (reference sequence). The CDR3 reads CASSPQGTSYEQYF. The CDR3 bases are TGTGCCAGTAGTCCCCAGGGAACCTCCTACGAGCAGTACTTC.

The rearrangement uses TRBV4-1 and TRBJ2-1; 12 nucleotides agree with TRBD2. Looked up from germline, CDR1 is MGHRA and CDR2 is YSYEKL. Losses at the gene ends were 5 bases for V and 2 bases for J; bases not matched to a gene: 4. The CDR3 is 16 amino acids. CDR3 coding DNA: TGCGCCAGCAGCAGGACTAGCGGGGCTACCTACAATGAGCAGTTCTTC. It codes for CASSRTSGATYNEQFF.

There are a few counts of this clone. The rearrangement links TRBV7-9 to TRBJ2-2; D remains ambiguous. Trimming pared 1 base from V and 4 bases from J, leaving 7 bases between. CDR3 size: 14 residues. Germline values: CDR1 SEHNR, CDR2 FQNEAQ (reference sequence). In DNA form, the CDR3 reads TGTGCCAGCAGCTTAGGGACGCTCACCGGGGAGCTGTTTTTT. Translation: CASSLGTLTGELFF.

The chain has TRBV29-1 and TRBJ2-3, with 7 nucleotides matching TRBD2. CDR1 SQVTM and CDR2 ANQGSEA come from the germline V gene. This CDR3 region has 14 residues. V was clipped by 4 bases and J by 0 bases; unmatched bases: 4. In nucleotides, the CDR3 is TGCAGCGTTGGATTTAGCGGGAGCACAGATACGCAGTATTTT. It is translated as CSVGFSGSTDTQYF.

This clone turned up a few times. This chain joins TRBV19 and TRBJ2-7; D could derive from TRBD1 or TRBD2 (6 bases each). In germline, CDR1 is LNHDA, CDR2 SQIVND (reference sequence). Deletions cut 1 base from V and 6 bases from J, with 13 bases between. This CDR3 region has 14 residues. The CDR3 DNA follows: TGTGCCAGTAGTATAGGGCTCAGGGGAGGCGAGCAGTACTTC. Translation gives CASSIGLRGGEQYF.

For this clone: Its ends do not fully match the called genes, so a read error is possible. The V call is TRBV19, the J call TRBJ1-5; D is ambiguous. CDR1 and CDR2 from the germline V gene are LNHDA and SQIVND (reference sequence). CDR3 length: 13 residues. This chain's CDR3 is CASSIGRNQSQHF. In DNA form, the CDR3 reads TGTGCCAGTAGTATCGGCAGAAATCAGTCCCAGCATTTT.

The chain employs TRBV5-6 and TRBJ1-3; D unclear. The CDR3 totals 14 residues. The V end lost 1 base, the J end lost 1 base, and 6 bases lay between the germline ends. Germline CDR1 reads SGHDT; CDR2 reads YYEEEE. The CDR3 DNA sequence: TGTGCCAGCAGCTTGTTGGGGTCTGGAAACACCATATATTTT. Amino acid sequence: CASSLLGSGNTIYF.

The chain couples TRBV5-1 to TRBJ2-1; TRBD2 agrees at 7 bases. CDR1 and CDR2 (germline): SGHRS, YFSETQ. The CDR3 totals 13 residues. With 4 bases clipped from V and 8 bases from J, the junction kept 6 bases outside the gene matches. The CDR3 DNA reads as TGCGCCAGCAGCCCATGGACTAGAGATGAGCAGTTCTTC. Its protein is CASSPWTRDEQFF.

Of note for this clone: One end of the junction is discordant with germline, which a read error may explain. This chain uses TRBV7-9 with TRBJ2-7; possibly TRBD1 for D (5 bases). CDR3 size: 15 residues. Per the germline V gene, CDR1 is SEHNR and CDR2 is FQNEAQ (reference sequence). CDR3: CASSQDQDTYYEQYF. CDR3 sequence (DNA): TGCGCCAGCAGCCAAGATCAGGACACTTACTACGAGCAGTACTTC.